The rows below give T cell receptor beta chains drawn from one sample of a study of T cell repertoires in cytomegalovirus infection. TCRdb reanalysed the reads using MiXCR and keeps one entry per CDR3 protein. The sample includes under 600,000 distinct CDR3 sequences, 16% of them seen just once. The sample comprised CD8+ T cells from PBMCs. The receptors were gathered from a human donor in good health (CMV status not recorded). Some clones in this sample may be carry-over from other donors' samples. The CDR3 runs from the conserved cysteine through the conserved F or W. The order of the fields is J gene, V gene, CDR3 length, D gene, clone size, CDR3 protein, CDR3 DNA. A D gene is named only where the DNA matches it firmly. The size field is filled for only some rows; it gives once, few, many or a size class.

TRBJ2-3 TRBV7-3 13 - many CASSLIPSDTQYF TGTGCCAGCAGCTTAATACCCTCGGATACGCAGTATTTT
TRBJ1-2 TRBV12-3/TRBV12-4 14 - - CASSHGGINYGYTF TGTGCCAGCAGTCATGGGGGTATTAACTATGGCTACACCTTC
TRBJ1-3 TRBV7-8 15 - many CASSLDGSSGNTIYF TGTGCCAGCAGCTTAGACGGCAGCTCTGGAAACACCATATATTTT
TRBJ1-6 TRBV7-9 14 - many CASSLWDPNSPLHF TGTGCCAGCAGCTTATGGGACCCGAATTCACCCCTCCACTTT
TRBJ1-1 TRBV20-1 14 - few CSARAWITNTEAFF TGCAGTGCTAGAGCGTGGATAACAAACACTGAAGCTTTCTTT
TRBJ1-1 TRBV6-1 18 - many CASSESRAGLLGSTEAFF TGTGCCAGCAGTGAATCCCGTGCGGGGCTCTTGGGAAGCACTGAAGCTTTCTTT
TRBJ1-4 TRBV28 15 - many CASSFDRATNEKLFF TGTGCCAGCAGTTTCGACAGAGCAACTAATGAAAAACTGTTTTTT
TRBJ2-7 TRBV2 14 - - CASSEGSEVYEQYF TGTGCCAGCAGTGAAGGAAGTGAGGTCTACGAGCAGTACTTC
TRBJ2-5 TRBV5-4 15 - - CASSLVQRLQETQYF TGTGCCAGCAGCTTGGTCCAGAGACTACAAGAGACCCAGTACTTC
TRBJ2-1 TRBV20-1 14 - - CSAEEPSAGHEQFF TGCAGTGCTGAAGAGCCCAGCGCGGGGCATGAGCAGTTCTTC
TRBJ2-5 TRBV7-9 17 - few CASSPPTRRLGKETQYF TGTGCCAGCAGCCCACCCACTAGGCGTCTCGGGAAAGAGACCCAGTACTTC
TRBJ1-2 TRBV28 17 - - CASTVTPTALSYYGYTF TGTGCCAGCACCGTCACTCCCACAGCGCTGTCTTACTATGGCTACACCTTC
TRBJ2-3 TRBV6-5 15 TRBD2 many CASSLLAGDTDTQYF TGTGCCAGCAGTTTACTAGCGGGGGACACAGATACGCAGTATTTT
TRBJ2-7 TRBV28 16 - many CASSFFLAGIFYEQYF TGTGCCAGCAGTTTTTTTCTCGCGGGAATTTTCTACGAGCAGTACTTC
TRBJ2-7 TRBV28 14 - many CASSLLDRNYEQYF TGTGCCAGCAGTTTACTTGACAGAAACTACGAGCAGTACTTC
TRBJ2-1 TRBV27 13 - - CASSLFEPREQFF TGTGCCAGCAGTTTATTCGAACCGCGTGAGCAGTTCTTC
TRBJ2-5 TRBV6-5 15 - many CASRSFDTEEETQYF TGTGCCAGCAGATCCTTCGACACCGAGGAAGAGACCCAGTACTTC
TRBJ2-1 TRBV6-5 16 TRBD2 many CASNPRVREAYNEQFF TGTGCCAGCAACCCCCGGGTGCGGGAGGCTTACAATGAGCAGTTCTTC
TRBJ1-1 TRBV28 16 - many CASTLTTVGPNTEAFF TGTGCCAGCACCCTTACTACAGTGGGCCCAAACACTGAAGCTTTCTTT
TRBJ1-2 TRBV27 13 - - CASTEGQGHGYTF TGTGCCAGCACAGAGGGGCAGGGGCATGGCTACACCTTC
TRBJ1-6 TRBV25-1 12 - many CASSEGNSPLHF TGTGCCAGCAGTGAAGGGAATTCACCCCTCCACTTT
TRBJ1-1 TRBV18 18 TRBD1 once CASSPRKQGDPLNTEAFF TGTGCCAGCTCACCACGGAAACAGGGGGACCCCTTGAACACTGAAGCTTTCTTT
TRBJ1-2 TRBV27 14 - many CASSLGPGNYGYTF TGTGCCAGCAGTTTAGGCCCCGGTAACTATGGCTACACCTTC
TRBJ1-2 TRBV6-1 13 TRBD1 - CASSETGGSGYTF TGTGCCAGCAGTGAGACAGGGGGTAGCGGCTACACCTTC
TRBJ1-1 TRBV10-3 16 - many CAASGNLYQMNTEAFF TGTGCCGCCTCAGGAAACCTGTATCAAATGAACACTGAAGCTTTCTTT
TRBJ2-1 TRBV10-3 15 - many CAINTDRRNYNEQFF TGTGCCATCAATACCGACCGACGAAACTACAATGAGCAGTTCTTC
TRBJ2-4 TRBV9 12 - - CASSPNGREQYF TGTGCCAGCAGCCCCAACGGGAGAGAGCAGTACTTC
TRBJ1-4 TRBV10-3 17 - - CAISESAMGASNEKLFF TGTGCCATCAGTGAGTCCGCCATGGGGGCATCTAATGAAAAACTGTTTTTT